This note documents a single TCR beta chain sequence. This clone's antigen is unknown. Base-call qualities are not available, and no considerably larger clone is one nucleotide away. These data come from a study of PD-L1 blockade in urothelial cancer (dated by TCRdb to about 2017). Background on the whole study: All patients started therapy around 2014 and received atezolizumab 1,200 mg intravenously every 3 weeks. About 90% of the roughly 29 patients were identified as males with urothelial cancer of bladder origin, and a prior smoking history was reported by 18 of 29 patients. Patients had an ECOG performance status of 0 or 1 and had received between 0 and 3 prior chemotherapy regimens. Blood samples were analyzed 3 weeks after the start of treatment (second dose) and 6 weeks after the start of treatment. Blood samples gave a median of approximately 150,000 T cells and 83,000 or so unique TCRs, with a median clonality of 0.080. The study, an exploratory multi-omic analysis, examined somatic, immune and clinical correlates of response to PD-L1 blockade with atezolizumab in urothelial cancer. Pretreatment tumor samples and matched peripheral blood, collected serially before and after atezolizumab treatment, underwent TCR sequencing. Progression-free survival longer than 6 months counted as durable clinical benefit, and TCR features were additionally tested against both progression-free and overall survival. In the same patients, whole exome sequencing and RNA sequencing of pretreatment tumors were performed in addition to TCR sequencing. About 10 patients achieved durable clinical benefit and approximately 19 did not. Pretreatment blood TCR-seq was available for nearly 30 patients, at least one posttreatment blood collection was obtained for about 24 patients, and tumor TCR-seq was available for about 24 patients. Overall study results and their limits: At 3 weeks after the start of treatment, tumor-associated TCR clones in peripheral blood had expanded more in patients with durable benefit (n ≈ 20, p = 0.022). Improved progression-free and overall survival was associated with having pretreatment peripheral blood TCR clonality below the median. Because the sample size was small (n ≈ 27) and many of the analyses were exploratory, the results are meant to be hypothesis-generating.

The cohort included under 35 patients with locally advanced or metastatic urothelial carcinoma who were treated at Memorial Sloan Kettering on a trial protocol. Peripheral blood mononuclear cells were collected pretreatment and during treatment, with between 1 and 8 total time points obtained per patient. The Qiagen DNeasy Blood extraction kit was used to purify genomic DNA from total PBMCs and tumor samples. Collected pretreatment and during treatment, PBMCs were isolated and stored as previously described. Synthetic TCR analog templates were spiked into each PCR to estimate absolute template abundance from read counts. The immunoSEQ assay used bias-controlled V and J gene primers to amplify TCRbeta CDR3 regions from genomic DNA. Sequencing of rearranged TCRbeta segments was performed at approximately 20X coverage. The original methods were these. Sequencing errors were corrected by clustering and CDR3s were annotated against IMGT to assign V, D and J genes. Only productive TCRbeta rearrangements were used in downstream analyses, excluding out-of-frame or stop-codon sequences. To compute clonality, Shannon entropy was normalized by the log of the number of unique productive sequences and then subtracted from one. Fisher's exact test with Benjamini-Hochberg correction, using a cutoff of adjusted p below 0.01, was how clones that differed between time points or between blood and tumor were identified. Held by TCRdb, this immuneACCESS table contains in-frame sequences only and omits some clones. Under half of the omission traces to an unresolved V gene where checked; the cause of the rest is unknown. V and J calls and clone size follow that table, whereas D and trimming were derived from the DNA. The sample yields about 39,000 clones; roughly 90% were counted once. Over 1.5% of the sample goes to the ten largest clones.

The specimen was PBMCs, collected around atezolizumab (anti-PD-L1) treatment. The receptor's source is a man aged 60-69 years with urothelial cancer.

The bases are TGTGCCAGCAGCTTATTCATTAGCGGGATCATAGATGAGCAGTTCTTC. The resulting protein is CASSLFISGIIDEQFF. This receptor chain uses TRBV5-6 and TRBJ2-1, with 8 junctional bases fitting TRBD2. Including the terminal cysteine and phenylalanine, the CDR3 comprises 16 residues. Of the read, only the CDR3 DNA is kept; its 48 bases are in frame from base 1. The germline V end is reduced by 2 bases and the J end by 8 bases; junction bases left unmatched: 12. From a lookup of the germline V gene, CDR1 and CDR2 are SGHDT and YYEEEE.